Following are 11 T cell receptor beta chains from one sample sequenced in a study of blood T cell repertoires in COVID-19 (dated by TCRdb to 2020 to 2021). The library came from the immunoSEQ multiplex PCR assay. What TCRdb holds here is the immuneACCESS table cut down to in-frame rearrangements. Part of the clones is not present; checked against another copy, under half of the missing clones reflect an unresolved V gene, and the others are unexplained. A total of under 150,000 clones appear in this sample, nearly 85% of them only once. The ten largest make up 3% to 4.5% of the sample. Sequencing was done on a sample of PBMCs or T cells enriched from blood (not recorded which). The receptors originated from a man aged 50-59 years in a cohort exposed to, infected with or recovered from COVID-19 (not recorded which).

The chain recombines TRBV7-9 with TRBJ1-2; no clear D gene. The CDR3 is 15 residues long. Trimming took off 1 base at V and 0 bases at J, with 9 bases between the two ends. Germline CDR1 SEHNR, CDR2 FQNEAQ (reference sequence). This CDR3 is CASSLGEAANYGYTF. As DNA, the CDR3 is TGTGCCAGCAGCTTAGGAGAGGCCGCTAACTATGGCTACACCTTC.

This clone appeared a single time. The chain joins TRBV29-1 to TRBJ2-2; D possibly corresponds to TRBD1 (5 bases). The V gene's germline CDR1 is SQVTM and CDR2 ANQGSEA. This CDR3 has 12 residues. Trimming stripped 4 bases from V and 7 bases from J, with 10 bases between. Here the CDR3 DNA reads TGCAGCGTTGCCAGGGCTAACGGGGAGCTGTTTTTT. Translating it yields CSVARANGELFF.

This chain links TRBV4-2 with TRBJ2-1, with TRBD2 as a possible D gene (5 bases). This CDR3 contains 13 residues. CDR1 LGHNA and CDR2 YNFKEQ come from the germline V gene. Trimming left V 4 bases short and J 7 bases short, with 11 bases between. This chain's CDR3 is CASSPGLPNEQFF. The CDR3 nucleotides are TGTGCCAGCAGCCCCGGACTGCCTAATGAGCAGTTCTTC.

The CDR3 protein is CAWSGSAYEQYF. Here the CDR3 DNA reads TGTGCCTGGAGCGGGTCGGCCTACGAGCAGTACTTC. The V and J genes are TRBV30 and TRBJ2-7; D gene uncertain. CDR3 size: 12 residues. V lost 3 bases and J lost 2, with 8 bases in between. Germline V gene lookup returns CDR1 GTSNPN and CDR2 SVGIG (reference sequence).

V is TRBV28 and J is TRBJ2-7; a possible D gene is TRBD2 (6 bases). CDR3 size: 14 residues. Germline V CDR1 and CDR2: MDHEN, SYDVKM. Trimming shortened V by 2 bases and J by 2 bases, and 10 bases separated the two germline ends. The DNA of the CDR3 is TGTGCCAGCAGTTTAAGACTAGTCCCCTACGAGCAGTACTTC. This gives the protein CASSLRLVPYEQYF.

In this sample, this clone turned up once. The chain employs TRBV24-1 and TRBJ2-1, with 7 positions matching TRBD2. Trimming removed 4 bases from V and 8 bases from J; junction bases left unmatched: 13. The CDR3 sequence is 16 residues long. The germline V gene has CDR1 KGHDR and CDR2 SFDVKD. The CDR3, as DNA: TGTGCCACCAGTGACTTAGCCGGGGGGACGACACATGAGCAGTTCTTC. Protein product: CATSDLAGGTTHEQFF.

The CDR3: CASSPLAGGPNEQFF. CDR3 in DNA: TGTGCCAGCTCACCACTAGCGGGAGGGCCGAATGAGCAGTTCTTC. This chain links TRBV18 with TRBJ2-1, with 11 positions matching TRBD2. V shed 1 base and J 7 bases; nucleotides not matched to a gene: 3. CDR3 size: 15 residues. The germline V gene has CDR1 KGHSH and CDR2 LQKENI.

The chain links TRBV15 to TRBJ2-1; 12 nucleotides agree with TRBD2. Trimming cost V 5 bases and J 4 bases; bases outside gene matches: 3. This CDR3 comprises 15 residues. Germline CDR1 reads LNHNV; CDR2 reads YYDKDF (reference sequence). The CDR3 loop reads CATSLTSGGYNEQFF. In DNA, the CDR3 is TGTGCCACCAGCCTGACTAGCGGGGGATACAATGAGCAGTTCTTC.

V and J are TRBV27 and TRBJ2-2, with 10 positions matching TRBD2. With V trimmed by 7 bases and J by 1 base, 6 bases remained unmatched. The CDR3 sequence is 16 residues long. Germline CDR1 and CDR2: MNHEY and SMNVEV (reference sequence). In nucleotides, the CDR3 is TGTGCCAGCACGAGGCTAGCGGGGGAGAACACCGGGGAGCTGTTTTTT. Protein product: CASTRLAGENTGELFF.

V is TRBV10-3 and J is TRBJ2-2; TRBD2 is a possible D gene (6 bases). The germline gives CDR1 ENHRY, CDR2 SYGVKD. The germline V and J ends were trimmed by 11 bases and 1 base, with 17 bases remaining between them. This CDR3 contains 15 residues. The DNA for the CDR3 is TGTGCCGTCAAGTCGGCGGGGAAGAACACCGGGGAGCTGTTTTTT. This gives the protein CAVKSAGKNTGELFF.

CDR3 in amino acids: CASSLPGGTQYF. CDR3 DNA: TGTGCCAGCAGCCTACCGGGGGGGACCCAGTACTTC. The rearrangement links TRBV7-2 to TRBJ2-5, with 7 bases fitting TRBD2. Germline CDR1 and CDR2: SGHTA and FQGNSA. The CDR3 contains 12 residues. The junction had 4 bases not matched to a gene; V was cut back by 5 bases and J by 7 bases.